Listed below are T cell receptor beta chains from one sample, sequenced in a study of cytomegalovirus exposure and HLA in healthy donors. Produced via immunoSEQ multiplex PCR; TCRdb's table is partial and in-frame only. Counted here are some 110,000 clones, about four fifths occurring once; the ten biggest clones make up roughly 13%. The sample consisted of PBMCs. Every receptor here comes from a woman aged 60-75 years in good health and CMV-seropositive. CDR3s include the opening cysteine and the closing phenylalanine or tryptophan. Each record gives: J gene, clone size, V gene, D gene, CDR3 protein, CDR3 DNA. A D gene is named only where the DNA matches it firmly. Expanded clones are given a class, and other clones once, few, many or no size at all.

TRBJ2-1 | - | TRBV2 | - | CASSENRGPFSYNEQFF | TGTGCCAGCAGTGAAAATCGGGGTCCTTTCTCCTACAATGAGCAGTTCTTC
TRBJ2-1 | - | TRBV7-9 | - | CASSLVRTASYNEQFF | TGTGCCAGCAGCTTAGTACGGACAGCCTCCTACAATGAGCAGTTCTTC
TRBJ2-1 | few | TRBV4-2 | - | CASSQSRGSYNEQFF | TGTGCCAGCAGCCAGAGCAGGGGCTCCTACAATGAGCAGTTCTTC
TRBJ2-1 | - | TRBV7-6 | TRBD2 | CASSLRGGSNYNEQFF | TGTGCCAGCAGCTTAAGGGGCGGGAGTAACTACAATGAGCAGTTCTTC
TRBJ2-3 | - | TRBV5-8 | - | CASSATQGYTDTQYF | TGTGCCAGCAGCGCCACCCAGGGATACACAGATACGCAGTATTTT
TRBJ1-2 | - | TRBV18 | - | CASSPGQINYGYTF | TGTGCCAGCTCACCCGGACAGATTAACTATGGCTACACCTTC
TRBJ2-2 | - | TRBV6-5 | - | CASSSWTVNTGELFF | TGTGCCAGCAGTTCCTGGACAGTGAACACCGGGGAGCTGTTTTTT
TRBJ1-4 | - | TRBV28 | TRBD1 | CASSFSGGFNEKLFF | TGTGCCAGCAGTTTTTCAGGGGGATTTAATGAAAAACTGTTTTTT
TRBJ2-1 | - | TRBV2 | TRBD2 | CATGLARNHNEQFF | TGTGCCACGGGACTAGCGCGAAACCACAATGAGCAGTTCTTC
TRBJ1-3 | - | TRBV7-9 | - | CASSLGTEAGNTIYF | TGTGCCAGCAGCTTAGGGACAGAGGCTGGAAACACCATATATTTT
TRBJ1-5 | few | TRBV7-2 | - | CASSFAQGYQPQHF | TGTGCCAGCAGCTTTGCACAGGGATATCAGCCCCAGCATTTT
TRBJ1-6 | once | TRBV7-2 | TRBD1 | CASSFEGQGYSPLHF | TGTGCCAGCAGCTTCGAAGGACAGGGCTACTCACCCCTCCACTTT
TRBJ2-1 | - | TRBV5-4 | TRBD2 | CASSLSSGSYNEQFF | TGTGCCAGCAGCTTGTCTAGCGGATCTTACAATGAGCAGTTCTTC
TRBJ1-5 | - | TRBV19 | - | CASSSREGNGQPQHF | TGTGCCAGTAGTTCCCGGGAGGGTAACGGTCAGCCCCAGCATTTT
TRBJ2-1 | - | TRBV5-8 | TRBD2 | CASSLYAGGSNEQFF | TGTGCCAGCAGCTTGTACGCGGGGGGTTCAAATGAGCAGTTCTTC
TRBJ2-7 | - | TRBV25-1 | - | CASSEGSGAGEQYF | TGTGCCAGCAGTGAAGGTTCAGGCGCCGGCGAGCAGTACTTC
TRBJ2-7 | - | TRBV11-2 | TRBD2 | CASSRSLLAGAYEQYF | TGTGCCAGCAGCCGCTCCCTGCTAGCGGGGGCCTACGAGCAGTACTTC
TRBJ2-3 | few | TRBV9 | - | CASSARVTDTQYF | TGTGCCAGCAGCGCCCGGGTCACAGATACGCAGTATTTT
TRBJ2-3 | - | TRBV27 | TRBD2 | CASPHGTSNTSTDTQYF | TGTGCCAGCCCCCACGGGACTAGCAACACTAGCACAGATACGCAGTATTTT
TRBJ1-1 | - | TRBV29-1 | - | CSAGVQGRSTEAFF | TGCAGCGCCGGGGTACAGGGACGGAGCACTGAAGCTTTCTTT
TRBJ2-2 | - | TRBV7-2 | TRBD1 | CASSPTSTGQGKAGELFF | TGTGCCAGCAGCCCTACTTCAACAGGACAGGGGAAGGCCGGGGAGCTGTTTTTT
TRBJ1-1 | - | TRBV4-1 | TRBD1 | CASSQAGQMNTEAFF | TGCGCCAGCAGCCAAGCGGGACAGATGAACACTGAAGCTTTCTTT
TRBJ2-1 | few | TRBV15 | - | CATSRDFSEQFF | TGTGCCACCAGCAGAGATTTTAGTGAGCAGTTCTTC
TRBJ2-1 | - | TRBV7-3 | - | CASSLESNNEQFF | TGTGCCAGCAGCCTAGAAAGTAACAATGAGCAGTTCTTC
TRBJ2-1 | once | TRBV15 | - | CATSRDWETSSYNEQFF | TGTGCCACCAGCAGAGATTGGGAGACGAGCTCCTACAATGAGCAGTTCTTC
TRBJ2-7 | - | TRBV7-8 | - | CASSLAGARYEQYF | TGTGCCAGCAGCTTAGCGGGGGCGCGTTACGAGCAGTACTTC
TRBJ1-2 | - | TRBV6-5 | TRBD1 | CASSYKTGIGYTF | TGTGCCAGCAGTTACAAGACAGGGATAGGCTACACCTTC
TRBJ1-1 | once | TRBV30 | - | CAWSGGGRTEAFF | TGTGCCTGGAGCGGGGGGGGTAGGACTGAAGCTTTCTTT
TRBJ1-1 | - | TRBV7-2 | - | CASSLEAGNTEAFF | TGTGCCAGCTCCTTGGAGGCGGGAAACACTGAAGCTTTCTTT
TRBJ1-5 | - | TRBV6-6 | TRBD1 | CASILTQGAGGQPQHF | TGTGCCAGCATCCTAACTCAGGGGGCTGGGGGACAGCCCCAGCATTTT
TRBJ2-5 | few | TRBV7-2 | - | CASSPRTVVGQETQYF | TGTGCCAGCAGCCCCCGGACAGTAGTGGGTCAAGAGACCCAGTACTTC
TRBJ1-2 | - | TRBV28 | - | CASNLAGGYGYTF | TGTGCCAGCAACCTGGCGGGGGGGTATGGCTACACCTTC
TRBJ2-3 | few | TRBV5-6 | - | CASSSPLNSRDTQYF | TGTGCCAGCAGTTCTCCCCTGAATTCGCGGGATACGCAGTATTTT
TRBJ2-7 | - | TRBV5-6 | TRBD1 | CASKDRGGGHEQYF | TGTGCCAGCAAGGATAGAGGGGGCGGCCACGAGCAGTACTTC
TRBJ1-3 | - | TRBV6-1 | TRBD1 | CASSLGQGSLDTIYF | TGTGCCAGCAGTTTGGGACAGGGGAGTTTAGACACCATATATTTT
TRBJ2-3 | few | TRBV5-4 | TRBD2 | CASSLALAGGTDTQYF | TGTGCCAGCAGCTTGGCACTAGCGGGAGGAACAGATACGCAGTATTTT
TRBJ1-2 | - | TRBV5-3 | - | CARSCPIPFPGVYGYTF | TGTGCCAGAAGCTGCCCGATTCCGTTTCCAGGGGTCTATGGCTACACCTTC
TRBJ1-1 | few | TRBV19 | - | CASSSAGRAEAFF | TGTGCCAGTAGTTCAGCAGGGAGGGCTGAAGCTTTCTTT
TRBJ1-5 | - | TRBV7-9 | - | CASSLSAGQPQHF | TGTGCCAGCAGCTTATCTGCGGGTCAGCCCCAGCATTTT
TRBJ2-5 | few | TRBV6-1 | TRBD1 | CASSQVTGWGQETQYF | TGTGCCAGCAGTCAAGTGACAGGGTGGGGCCAAGAGACCCAGTACTTC
TRBJ2-3 | - | TRBV27 | TRBD2 | CASSPGTSVLGTDTQYF | TGTGCCAGCAGCCCCGGGACTAGCGTTTTGGGCACAGATACGCAGTATTTT
TRBJ2-3 | - | TRBV15 | TRBD2 | CATSRGLADRTDTQYF | TGTGCCACCAGCAGAGGACTAGCGGACCGCACAGATACGCAGTATTTT
TRBJ2-2 | - | TRBV30 | - | CAWRRGNTGELFF | TGTGCCTGGAGAAGAGGGAACACCGGGGAGCTGTTTTTT
TRBJ2-5 | - | TRBV2 | TRBD2 | CASSGQWQRGVQETQYF | TGTGCCAGCAGTGGCCAATGGCAGCGGGGGGTGCAAGAGACCCAGTACTTC
TRBJ1-5 | - | TRBV5-1 | - | CASSSQGGPNQPQHF | TGCGCCAGCAGCTCCCAGGGAGGGCCCAATCAGCCCCAGCATTTT
TRBJ1-4 | - | TRBV6-5 | - | CASSYSRSYANEKLFF | TGTGCCAGCAGTTACTCGAGGTCCTACGCTAATGAAAAACTGTTTTTT
TRBJ2-7 | - | TRBV7-2 | TRBD2 | CASSLAREISYEQYF | TGTGCCAGCAGCTTAGCGCGGGAGATCTCCTACGAGCAGTACTTC
TRBJ2-2 | - | TRBV19 | - | CASSPTPGPGELFF | TGTGCCAGTAGCCCGACCCCAGGTCCCGGGGAGCTGTTTTTT
TRBJ1-2 | - | TRBV2 | TRBD1 | CAARYTQGDGYTF | TGTGCCGCAAGGTATACTCAGGGGGATGGCTACACCTTC
TRBJ2-3 | few | TRBV4-3 | - | CASSQDSGRGSTDTQYF | TGCGCCAGCAGCCAAGATTCGGGGAGAGGGAGCACAGATACGCAGTATTTT
TRBJ1-6 | - | TRBV18 | TRBD1 | CASSPDRGTSPLHF | TGTGCCAGCTCACCCGACAGGGGAACTTCACCCCTCCACTTT